The next 24 T cell receptor beta chains were all read from a single sample in a study of cytomegalovirus exposure and HLA in healthy donors. PCR involved 60 Vbeta and 13 Jbeta primers. Libraries were prepared by immunoSEQ multiplex PCR; TCRdb keeps only in-frame clonotypes and omits some of them. The sample lists about 120,000 clones, 70% to 80% seen once, with 2% to 2.5% in the top ten. Sequencing was carried out using PBMCs. The source is a human donor in good health.

The chain joins TRBV28 to TRBJ2-7; 9 positions match TRBD1. The CDR3 has 15 amino acids. The ends lost 4 bases at V and 7 bases at J; junction bases unmatched: 11. Germline V gene sequence: CDR1 MDHEN, CDR2 SYDVKM. The CDR3 loop reads CASSSPGQGLWEQYF. The CDR3 bases are TGTGCCAGCAGTTCACCGGGACAGGGACTCTGGGAGCAGTACTTC. Full variable domain (rest looked up from reference TRBV28 and TRBJ2-7): DVKVTQSSRYLVKRTGEKVFLECVQDMDHENMFWYRQDPGLGLRLIYFSYDVKMKEKGDIPEGYSVSREKKERFSLILESASTNQTSMYLCASSSPGQGLWEQYFGPGTRLTVT.

This clone occurred once. The DNA for the CDR3 is TGTGCCAGCTGGGGACGGACAGACAACTATGGCTACACCTTC. Encoded protein: CASWGRTDNYGYTF. The chain is built from TRBV27 and TRBJ1-2; D may be TRBD1 (6 bases). This CDR3 is built from 14 residues. Germline V gene data show CDR1 as MNHEY and CDR2 as SMNVEV (reference sequence). The V gene lost 8 bases and the J gene lost 2 bases, with 15 bases spanning the gap.

CDR3 sequence: CASILQGAVNSPLHF. In DNA form, the CDR3 reads TGTGCCAGCATCCTCCAGGGGGCAGTTAATTCACCCCTCCACTTT. The rearrangement links TRBV6-1 to TRBJ1-6, with 8 bases matching TRBD1. This CDR3 has 15 amino acids. CDR1 is MNHNS, CDR2 SASEGT, per germline. The V and J ends lost 7 bases and 6 bases, in that order; junction bases with no gene match: 8.

This clone was seen only once. The CDR3 spells CASSAPDRASYEQYF. In nucleotides, the CDR3 is TGTGCCAGCAGTGCCCCGGACAGGGCCTCCTACGAGCAGTACTTC. The V call is TRBV6-1, the J call TRBJ2-7, with 8 bases matching TRBD1. J was trimmed by 0 bases and V by 4 bases; bases with no gene match: 5. This CDR3 has 15 residues. CDR1 and CDR2 (germline): MNHNS, SASEGT.

For the CDR3, the DNA is TGTGCCAGCAGTGGGGACAGCAGTATGAACACTGAAGCTTTCTTT. Translated, it gives CASSGDSSMNTEAFF. This chain uses TRBV2 with TRBJ1-1, with 7 positions matching TRBD1. The V segment lost 4 bases and the J segment 0 bases; nucleotides outside the gene matches: 5. This CDR3 is built from 15 residues. Germline CDR1 reads SNHLY; CDR2 reads FYNNEI.

The chain is built from TRBV4-1 and TRBJ1-5, with no clear D. This CDR3 region has 15 residues. Trimming stripped 4 bases from V and 2 bases from J, with 12 bases between. CDR1 is MGHRA and CDR2 is YSYEKL in the germline V gene. The CDR3 loop reads CASSPGKSGNQPQHF. The CDR3 DNA reads TGCGCCAGCAGCCCGGGGAAGTCGGGCAATCAGCCCCAGCATTTT.

This clone appeared a few times. The V and J genes are TRBV5-4 and TRBJ2-7; 7 nucleotides agree with TRBD1. There are 15 residues in the CDR3. J lost 7 bases, V lost 1 base, and 11 bases had no gene match. Germline CDR1 reads SGHNT; CDR2 reads YYREEE (reference sequence). DNA for the CDR3: TGTGCCAGCAGCTTGACCGGGACAGTGAAAGCTGAGCAGTACTTC. Its protein product is CASSLTGTVKAEQYF. Full variable domain (outside the CDR3, taken from reference TRBV5-4 and TRBJ2-7): ETGVTQSPTHLIKTRGQQVTLRCSSQSGHNTVSWYQQALGQGPQFIFQYYREEENGRGNFPPRFSGLQFPNYSSELNVNALELDDSALYLCASSLTGTVKAEQYFGPGTRLTVT.

V usage is TRBV29-1 and J usage is TRBJ2-7, with 10 positions matching TRBD1. The CDR3 extends over 13 amino acids. Germline values: CDR1 SQVTM, CDR2 ANQGSEA. Trimming cost V 1 base and J 6 bases; bases outside gene matches: 3. In nucleotides, the CDR3 is TGCAGCGTTGAAGGGACAGGGGGTTTCGAGCAGTACTTC. This sequence encodes CSVEGTGGFEQYF.

This clone was counted between two and nine times. This chain joins TRBV5-6 and TRBJ1-4; 7 bases align to TRBD1. The germline V gene encodes CDR1 SGHDT and CDR2 YYEEEE. J was trimmed by 7 bases and V by 3 bases; bases with no gene match: 6. The CDR3 sequence is 14 residues long. The CDR3 DNA sequence: TGTGCCAGCAGCTCGGACAGGAGGAGTGAAAAACTGTTTTTT. The encoded protein is CASSSDRRSEKLFF.

This chain joins TRBV9 and TRBJ2-2; 8 bases line up with TRBD2. J gave up 2 bases and V 0 bases, and 3 bases lay outside the gene matches. The germline CDR1 and CDR2 sequences are SGDLS and YYNGEE. This CDR3 contains 16 residues. CDR3 protein: CASSVELAGNTGELFF. The CDR3 nucleotides are TGTGCCAGCAGCGTAGAGCTAGCGGGCAACACCGGGGAGCTGTTTTTT. Based on the CDR3 plus reference TRBV9 and TRBJ2-2, the full variable domain is DSGVTQTPKHLITATGQRVTLRCSPRSGDLSVYWYQQSLDQGLQFLIQYYNGEERAKGNILERFSAQQFPDLHSELNLSSLELGDSALYFCASSVELAGNTGELFFGEGSRLTVL.

Here the CDR3 reads CASSAEQGPVSYEQYF. The CDR3 DNA reads TGTGCCAGCAGTGCCGAACAGGGTCCGGTTTCCTACGAGCAGTACTTC. The J gene is TRBJ2-7, the V gene TRBV6-1, with D maybe TRBD1 (6 bases). Germline CDR1 is MNHNS and CDR2 is SASEGT. Trimming removed 4 bases at V and 1 base at J, with 17 bases between. The CDR3 is 16 amino acids.

This chain connects TRBV9 to TRBJ2-7, with D maybe TRBD1 (6 bases). The germline V and J ends were trimmed by 4 bases and 1 base, with 21 bases remaining between them. This CDR3 contains 17 residues. The V gene's germline CDR1 is SGDLS and CDR2 YYNGEE. The CDR3: CASSPGIRTANSYEQYF. The CDR3, as DNA: TGTGCCAGCAGCCCCGGAATTCGGACAGCTAATTCCTACGAGCAGTACTTC.

J is TRBJ1-2 and V is TRBV6-1; D unresolved. The CDR3 covers 14 residues. V lost 4 bases, J lost 4 bases, and 13 bases lay in between. CDR1 and CDR2 from the germline V gene are MNHNS and SASEGT. CDR3 amino acids: CASSALRGGYGYTF. CDR3 bases: TGTGCCAGCAGTGCCCTTCGAGGCGGCTATGGCTACACCTTC.

The rearrangement links TRBV7-6 to TRBJ1-3; TRBD1 is a possible D gene (6 bases). V lost 5 bases and J lost 0, with 26 bases in between. Germline V gene lookup returns CDR1 SGHVS and CDR2 FNYEAQ. This CDR3 region has 20 residues. CDR3 residues: CASSRRSGRDTRPSGNTIYF. Here the CDR3 DNA reads TGTGCCAGCAGCCGACGGTCGGGACGGGACACCAGACCCTCTGGAAACACCATATATTTT.

This rearrangement joins TRBV2 to TRBJ1-5; D is perhaps TRBD1 (5 bases). Germline CDR1 and CDR2: SNHLY and FYNNEI. CDR3 length: 14 amino acids. Trimming pared 3 bases from V and 2 bases from J, leaving 8 bases between. In nucleotides, the CDR3 is TGTGCCAGCAGTGAGGGGGGGGGCAATCAGCCCCAGCATTTT. This sequence encodes CASSEGGGNQPQHF. Filled out from reference TRBV2 and TRBJ1-5, the complete variable domain reads EPEVTQTPSHQVTQMGQEVILRCVPISNHLYFYWYRQILGQKVEFLVSFYNNEISEKSEIFDDQFSVERPDGSNFTLKIRSTKLEDSAMYFCASSEGGGNQPQHFGDGTRLSIL.

This chain links TRBV18 with TRBJ1-2, with 9 bases that match TRBD1. The J segment lost 4 bases and the V segment lost 5 bases, leaving 2 bases of the junction unmatched. The CDR3 contains 13 residues. Germline-derived CDR1 and CDR2 are KGHSH and LQKENI. DNA for the CDR3: TGTGCCAGCTCATCACAGGGGGCCTATGGCTACACCTTC. Its protein is CASSSQGAYGYTF.

The chain has TRBV6-6 and TRBJ2-1; 12 nucleotides line up with TRBD2. The germline V gene encodes CDR1 MNHNY and CDR2 SVGAGI (reference sequence). After removal of 5 bases from V and 2 bases from J, the junction contained 1 base not matched to a gene. CDR3 length: 15 amino acids. The CDR3 here is CASSLAGGTYNEQFF. The CDR3, as DNA: TGTGCCAGCAGTCTAGCGGGGGGGACCTACAATGAGCAGTTCTTC.

DNA of the CDR3: TGTGCCAGTAGTATGATCCTAACCGCGAACACCGGGGAGCTGTTTTTT. It is translated as CASSMILTANTGELFF. The V call is TRBV19, the J call TRBJ2-2; D not resolved. From germline, CDR1 is LNHDA and CDR2 SQIVND (reference sequence). This CDR3 is 16 amino acids long. Trimming removed 3 bases at V and 0 bases at J, with 11 bases between.

The gene calls are TRBV5-5 and TRBJ1-2, with TRBD1 identical over 7 bases. Germline loops: CDR1 SGHKS, CDR2 YYEKEE (reference sequence). J lost 2 bases, V lost 4 bases, and 5 bases had no gene match. The CDR3 runs to 14 residues. The CDR3 is CASSPQTGNYGYTF. The CDR3 coding sequence is TGTGCCAGCAGCCCTCAGACAGGGAACTATGGCTACACCTTC. Drawing the rest from reference TRBV5-5 and TRBJ1-2, the complete variable domain is DAGVTQSPTHLIKTRGQQVTLRCSPISGHKSVSWYQQVLGQGPQFIFQYYEKEERGRGNFPDRFSARQFPNYSSELNVNALLLGDSALYLCASSPQTGNYGYTFGSGTRLTVV.

This chain connects TRBV30 to TRBJ2-5, with D tentatively TRBD2 (6 bases). Germline CDR1 reads GTSNPN; CDR2 reads SVGIG (reference sequence). The CDR3 consists of 15 residues. The germline V and J ends were trimmed by 4 bases and 4 bases, with 19 bases remaining between them. The CDR3 region is CAWTAPSIAAETQYF. The CDR3 DNA is TGTGCCTGGACCGCCCCCTCGATAGCGGCAGAGACCCAGTACTTC. Filled out from reference TRBV30 and TRBJ2-5, the complete variable domain reads SQTIHQWPATLVQPVGSPLSLECTVEGTSNPNLYWYRQAAGRGLQLLFYSVGIGQISSEVPQNLSASRPQDRQFILSSKKLLLSDSGFYLCAWTAPSIAAETQYFGPGTRLLVL.

This chain joins TRBV6-5 and TRBJ1-6, with 9 positions matching TRBD1. V was pared by 4 bases and J by 11 bases, with 9 bases of the junction left unmatched. The CDR3 extends over 15 amino acids. CDR1 is MNHEY, CDR2 SVGAGI, per germline. CDR3 in amino acids: CASSLYRGLEAPLHF. For the CDR3, the DNA is TGTGCCAGCAGTTTATACAGGGGGCTAGAGGCACCCCTCCACTTT.

This clone has just a few counts. The rearrangement uses TRBV5-1 and TRBJ2-7; weak D call: TRBD2 (5 bases). Trimming cost V 4 bases and J 3 bases, with 17 bases left between them. The CDR3 spans 15 residues. The germline V gene has CDR1 SGHRS and CDR2 YFSETQ. In DNA, the CDR3 is TGCGCCAGCAGCAGGGAACTAGATTCCAACTACGAGCAGTACTTC. Translating gives CASSRELDSNYEQYF.

This clone was counted between two and nine times. The chain employs TRBV19 and TRBJ1-2; 8 nucleotides match TRBD1. Looked up from germline, CDR1 is LNHDA and CDR2 is SQIVND (reference sequence). CDR3 length: 16 amino acids. Unmatched junction bases numbered 16, after V lost 5 bases and J lost 8 bases. For the CDR3, the DNA is TGTGCCAGTAGTGGAGTCGGGACAGGCCACCACCCCGGCTACACCTTC. Its protein product is CASSGVGTGHHPGYTF.

The rearrangement uses TRBV15 and TRBJ1-5; perhaps TRBD1 as D (6 bases). The CDR3 extends over 13 amino acids. Trimming stripped 3 bases from V and 12 bases from J, with 15 bases between. Germline lookup yields CDR1 LNHNV and CDR2 YYDKDF (reference sequence). CDR3 residues: CATSRADRRLQHF. DNA for the CDR3: TGTGCCACCAGCAGGGCTGACAGGAGGCTCCAGCATTTT. The full variable domain, completed using reference TRBV15 and TRBJ1-5, is DAMVIQNPRYQVTQFGKPVTLSCSQTLNHNVMYWYQQKSSQAPKLLFHYYDKDFNNEADTPDNFQSRRPNTSFCFLDIRSPGLGDTAMYLCATSRADRRLQHFGDGTRLSIL.